Sequencing of this T cell receptor beta chain was carried out in a study of blood T cell repertoires in COVID-19. Overall study context: The cDNA or gDNA used as material had been derived from T cells, B-cell-depleted T cells, or PBMCs.

Seattle-derived patients entered the study during active infection and were followed longitudinally. Germline V gives CDR1 MNHNS, CDR2 SASEGT. The CDR3 is made up of 14 amino acids. Trimming took off 2 bases at V and 4 bases at J, with 9 bases between the two ends. Under the authors' procedure: Estimates of nucleated cell counts were drawn from the amplification of reference gene primers. Generated by immunoSEQ multiplex PCR, the TCRdb table keeps only in-frame clones and is missing some. V and J calls and clone size follow that table, whereas D and trimming were derived from the DNA. This sample has roughly 160,000 clones, with 80% to 90% found just once.

This chain joins TRBV6-1 and TRBJ1-5; D may be TRBD1 (6 bases). The sequence was obtained from a woman aged 45-65 years with COVID-19, enrolled during active disease. Specimen: peripheral blood. The CDR3 sequence is CASSETTGNQPQHF. Here the CDR3 DNA reads TGTGCCAGCAGTGAAACCACAGGGAATCAGCCCCAGCATTTT.